The 3 T cell receptor beta chains listed next were all sequenced from one sample in a study of blood T cell repertoires in COVID-19. Assay: immunoSEQ multiplex PCR; the TCRdb copy retains only in-frame clones and omits some. This sample has 95,000 to 100,000 clones, with about nine tenths found just once. Sequenced input: peripheral blood. Receptors originate from a man in his fifties with acute or convalescent COVID-19.

This rearrangement joins TRBV5-4 to TRBJ1-5, with D perhaps TRBD1 (6 bases). Germline loops: CDR1 SGHNT, CDR2 YYREEE (reference sequence). V shed 4 bases and J shed 0 bases, with 14 bases lying between them. This CDR3 is built from 16 residues. This CDR3 is CASSQKGQLSNQPQHF. DNA for the CDR3: TGTGCCAGCAGCCAAAAAGGACAGCTTAGCAATCAGCCCCAGCATTTT.

This chain connects TRBV7-8 to TRBJ1-2; a possible D gene is TRBD1 (5 bases). The CDR3 sequence is 13 residues long. With 2 bases removed from V and 8 bases from J, the gap between germline ends came to 12 bases. Germline V lookup: CDR1 SGHVS, CDR2 FQNEAQ. The CDR3 sequence is CASSLRGVVGYTF. The DNA for the CDR3 is TGTGCCAGCAGCTTACGGGGGGTCGTCGGCTACACCTTC. Variable domain in full (rest from reference TRBV7-8 and TRBJ1-2): GAGVSQSPRYKVAKRGQDVALRCDPISGHVSLFWYQQALGQGPEFLTYFQNEAQLDKSGLPSDRFFAERPEGSVSTLKIQRTQQEDSAVYLCASSLRGVVGYTFGSGTRLTVV.

The gene calls are TRBV28 and TRBJ1-6; D is possibly TRBD1 (6 bases). V lost 6 bases, J lost 4 bases, and 10 bases lay in between. CDR1 and CDR2 (germline): MDHEN, SYDVKM. The CDR3 is 14 amino acids. The CDR3 region has the DNA TGTGCCAGCAGCCTGACAGGTTATAATTCACCCCTCCACTTT. This translates into CASSLTGYNSPLHF.